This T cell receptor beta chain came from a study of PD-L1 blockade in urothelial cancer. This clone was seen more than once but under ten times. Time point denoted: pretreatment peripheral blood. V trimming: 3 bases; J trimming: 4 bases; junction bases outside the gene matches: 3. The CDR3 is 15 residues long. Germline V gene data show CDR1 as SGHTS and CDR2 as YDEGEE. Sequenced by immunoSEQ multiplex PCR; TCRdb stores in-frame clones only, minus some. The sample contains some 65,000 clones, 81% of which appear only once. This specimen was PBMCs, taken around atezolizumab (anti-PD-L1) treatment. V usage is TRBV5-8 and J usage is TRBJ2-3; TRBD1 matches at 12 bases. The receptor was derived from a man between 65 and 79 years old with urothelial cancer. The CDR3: CASSSGQGASDTQYF. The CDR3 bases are TGTGCCAGCAGCTCGGGACAGGGGGCCTCAGATACGCAGTATTTT.